This TCR beta chain was sequenced during a study of T cells after yellow fever vaccination. Whole-study context: In the case of low-cell-number fractions, SMART-Seq v4 Ultra Low Input was used for preparation. Study-level points and caveats: The booster saw the reappearance of most primary-vaccination clones (roughly 95% CD4, around 90% CD8).

V shed 8 bases and J shed 4 bases, with 20 bases lying between them. The germline CDR1 and CDR2 sequences are LNHDA and SQIVND (reference sequence). CDR3 length: 15 residues. Regarding this clonotype: Its antigen remains unknown.

5'RACE template switching added a universal primer site and UMIs to TCR cDNA. TCRdb fed the 5' RACE reads into MiXCR, producing one record per CDR3 protein. The data contain 300,000 or so distinct CDR3 sequences, roughly 8% of them seen just once; the ten biggest clones take up approximately 18%. The source of this sequence is a man aged 18 to 35 who received the YFV17D yellow fever vaccine. The chain combines TRBV19 with TRBJ1-2, with a weak D call TRBD1 (5 bases). The source was PBMCs, collected roughly 46 days after the first yellow fever vaccination. CDR3 residues: CASARLRDRSYGYTF. The CDR3 coding sequence is TGTGCCAGTGCGCGCCTCCGGGACCGATCCTATGGCTACACCTTC.